Listed here is a single T cell receptor beta chain. Its target is unknown. These data are taken from a study of regulatory dendritic cells for organ transplantation. V shed 0 bases and J shed 6 bases, with 15 bases lying between them. The CDR3 runs 16 residues. Findings and limits, study-wide: Alloreactive memory CD8+ T cell pools varied considerably between individuals.

TCRdb keeps only in-frame clones here, not all; method: immunoSEQ multiplex PCR. The sample has 25,000 to 30,000 clones, roughly 85% seen once; the top ten hold roughly 2.4%. What was sequenced was memory CD4+ T cells from blood. The subset: CD45RO+ memory T cells. The J gene is TRBJ2-1, the V gene TRBV23-1; D is undetermined. TRBV23-1 is an ORF, with its function uncertain. This receptor was identified in a human donor in good health. The CDR3 loop reads CASSQSSLGVFNEQFF. The CDR3 region has the DNA TGCGCCAGCAGTCAATCGAGTTTAGGAGTTTTCAATGAGCAGTTCTTC.